The clone carrying this T cell receptor beta chain was counted a few times. This record belongs to a study of shared clonotypes between healthy human individuals. About the research overall: Two female and a few male donors aged 18 to 49 were enrolled.

Genomic DNA (from each subset) was split evenly across several immunoSEQ plates. In replicate PCRs of unsorted PBMC, about 0.3 ug DNA, some 30,000 T cell genomes, was used. Sequencing used immunoSEQ multiplex PCR; TCRdb keeps in-frame clones, though not all of them. The table shows 450,000 to 500,000 clones, with 81% occurring only once. The CDR3 runs 17 residues. Germline CDR1 and CDR2: SGHDT and YYEEEE. V dropped 1 base and J dropped 2 bases, with 16 bases sitting between them. Sequenced sample: PBMCs. The source of this sequence is a woman aged 40 to 50 in good health. Some clones in this sample may be carry-over from other donors' samples. The V and J genes are TRBV5-6 and TRBJ1-5, with D unclear. CDR3 sequence: CASSLRRSAQGNQPQHF. In DNA form, the CDR3 reads TGTGCCAGCAGCTTGAGGCGGTCAGCCCAAGGCAATCAGCCCCAGCATTTT. The full variable domain, rest sourced from reference TRBV5-6 and TRBJ1-5, is DAGVTQSPTHLIKTRGQQVTLRCSPKSGHDTVSWYQQALGQGPQFIFQYYEEEERQRGNFPDRFSGHQFPNYSSELNVNALLLGDSALYLCASSLRRSAQGNQPQHFGDGTRLSIL.